This T cell receptor (beta chain) was recovered during a study of vaccination and CD4 T cells after COVID-19. Study context: As their vaccination, participants received two doses of either BNT162b2 or mRNA-1273 vaccine. Post-COVID samples had a sampling time that fell a median approximately 93 days after diagnosis (range 35 to 161). Samples from a few convalescent patients were taken at day 14 and days 161 to 241 post-vaccination. Findings and limits, study-wide: Convalescent patients' clones that were vaccine-specific were spike mono-reactive in 304 of 307 cases.

Time point indicated: late sampling 161 to 241 days after vaccination in a few convalescent patients. Treatment noted: roughly ten-day PBMC culture with coronavirus spike peptide pools or control peptides (ViraFEST assay). The V gene end was trimmed by 3 bases and the J gene end by 0 bases; junction bases not matched to a gene: 8. Germline V CDR1 and CDR2: SQVTM, ANQGSEA. The CDR3 contains 15 residues. Scientists ran DNA taken from cultured CD4+ T cells through the Oncomine TCR Beta short-read assay for sequencing. From the PCR reads, TCRdb called clonotypes with MiXCR, one entry per CDR3 protein. The sample lists 20,000 to 30,000 distinct CDR3 sequences, 28% seen once, with around 7.4% in the top ten. This clonotype has a handful of counts. What it recognizes is unknown.

This TCR was sampled from a human donor who had recovered from COVID-19. This chain links TRBV29-1 with TRBJ2-7; 7 bases are shared with TRBD1. The specimen was CD4+ T cells from blood, cultured in vitro, collected about 7 months after SARS-CoV-2 vaccination. The CDR3 here is CSVDSPGQSSYEQYF. The CDR3 DNA follows: TGCAGCGTTGACTCGCCGGGACAGAGCTCCTACGAGCAGTACTTC.